Following are 25 T cell receptor beta chains from one sample sequenced in a study of blood T cell repertoires in COVID-19. Only in-frame clones appear in the TCRdb table, and some are missing; sequencing was by immunoSEQ multiplex PCR. Here the sample spans around 430,000 clones, around nine tenths being singletons. The source material was PBMCs or T cells enriched from blood (not recorded which). Every receptor here comes from a woman between 50 and 59 years old who had recovered from COVID-19.

This chain connects TRBV3-1 (or the pseudogene TRBV3-2) to TRBJ2-6; no clear D gene. CDR1 LGHDT and CDR2 YNNKEL come from the germline V gene (reference sequence). V dropped 4 bases and J dropped 4 bases, with 11 bases sitting between them. CDR3 size: 15 residues. CDR3 nucleotides: TGTGCCAGCAGCCTACGCCCAGTGGGGGCCAACGTCCTGACTTTC. Translation gives CASSLRPVGANVLTF.

The genes are TRBV15 and TRBJ1-5; 7 bases are a match to TRBD1. The CDR3 extends over 16 amino acids. CDR1 and CDR2 (germline): LNHNV, YYDKDF (reference sequence). V lost 2 bases, J lost 1 base, and 5 bases stayed unmatched. The DNA for the CDR3 is TGTGCCACCAGCAGAAAGGGGGCATCGAGCAATCAGCCCCAGCATTTT. It codes for CATSRKGASSNQPQHF.

In DNA, the CDR3 is TGTGCCAGCCATCAGTCTAACGTCGTTACAGGGGATGACCAGCCCCAGCATTTT. Protein: CASHQSNVVTGDDQPQHF. This chain connects TRBV27 to TRBJ1-5; 7 positions agree with TRBD1. This CDR3 is built from 18 residues. The junction had 23 bases not matched to a gene; V was cut back by 8 bases and J by 7 bases. From germline, CDR1 is MNHEY and CDR2 SMNVEV (reference sequence).

V gene TRBV9 combines with J gene TRBJ1-1, with D tentatively TRBD1 (6 bases). Looked up from germline, CDR1 is SGDLS and CDR2 is YYNGEE. The CDR3 is 14 amino acids. V dropped 3 bases and J dropped 6 bases, with 15 bases sitting between them. The CDR3 nucleotides are TGTGCCAGCAGCGCAGATCCACAGGGCGCTGAAGCTTTCTTT. This gives the protein CASSADPQGAEAFF.

J is TRBJ1-4 and V is TRBV9, with D perhaps matching TRBD1 (5 bases). From germline, CDR1 is SGDLS and CDR2 YYNGEE. The V gene lost 4 bases and the J gene lost 6 bases, with 13 bases spanning the gap. The CDR3 loop spans 14 amino acids. The CDR3 bases are TGTGCCAGCAGCTTGGAGGGGCGGGATGAAAAACTGTTTTTT. It codes for CASSLEGRDEKLFF.

J is TRBJ2-1 and V is TRBV28, with a weak D call TRBD2 (6 bases). Germline V gene lookup returns CDR1 MDHEN and CDR2 SYDVKM. The germline V and J ends were trimmed by 3 bases and 7 bases, with 16 bases remaining between them. The CDR3 is made up of 15 amino acids. CDR3: CASSFFRSGGNEQFF. CDR3 sequence (DNA): TGTGCCAGCAGTTTTTTTCGTTCTGGGGGGAATGAGCAGTTCTTC.

This clone was detected only a few times. The gene calls are TRBV7-6 and TRBJ2-2, with 7 positions matching TRBD1. Germline V gene data show CDR1 as SGHVS and CDR2 as FNYEAQ. Trimming cost V 3 bases and J 1 base; bases outside gene matches: 8. The CDR3 loop spans 17 amino acids. For the CDR3, the DNA is TGTGCCAGCAGCTTGTTCAAGGGGGACAGGAACACCGGGGAGCTGTTTTTT. Amino acids: CASSLFKGDRNTGELFF. Looking up the rest from reference TRBV7-6 and TRBJ2-2 gives the full variable domain: GAGVSQSPRYKVTKRGQDVALRCDPISGHVSLYWYRQALGQGPEFLTYFNYEAQQDKSGLPNDRFSAERPEGSISTLTIQRTEQRDSAMYRCASSLFKGDRNTGELFFGEGSRLTVL.

The gene calls are TRBV4-3 and TRBJ2-7; D call uncertain. V was cut by 1 base and J by 2 bases, with 9 bases left in between. From germline, CDR1 is LGHNA and CDR2 YSLEER. The length of the CDR3 is 14 residues. CDR3 DNA sequence: TGCGCCAGCAGCCAAGGTAGACACACCTACGAGCAGTACTTC. Its protein product is CASSQGRHTYEQYF.

This clone was counted a few times. V and J are TRBV18 and TRBJ1-1, with D uncertain. Trimming left V 6 bases short and J 5 bases short, with 13 bases between. The length of the CDR3 is 13 residues. CDR1 and CDR2 from the germline V gene are KGHSH and LQKENI. CDR3 DNA: TGTGCCAGCTCCCCCCAGAGGCAGACTGAAGCTTTCTTT. This gives the protein CASSPQRQTEAFF.

This clone was found once. The genes are TRBV7-8 and TRBJ1-2; D not certain. Germline CDR1 SGHVS, CDR2 FQNEAQ. There are 14 residues in the CDR3. Trimming left V 0 bases short and J 2 bases short, with 7 bases between. In DNA, the CDR3 is TGTGCCAGCAGCTTAGCCTGGCAGAACTATGGCTACACCTTC. It encodes CASSLAWQNYGYTF.

This clone has more than one count but fewer than ten. V is TRBV30 and J is TRBJ1-5, with D uncertain. Trimming cost V 0 bases and J 4 bases, with 7 bases left between them. CDR1 and CDR2 (germline): GTSNPN, SVGIG (reference sequence). This CDR3 region has 13 residues. This CDR3 is CAWSVTVNQPQHF. CDR3 coding DNA: TGTGCCTGGAGTGTAACGGTTAATCAGCCCCAGCATTTT.

The chain has TRBV6-5 and TRBJ1-5; no clear D gene. The CDR3 covers 14 residues. Germline V gives CDR1 MNHEY, CDR2 SVGAGI. With 4 bases removed from V and 0 bases from J, the gap between germline ends came to 7 bases. The CDR3 DNA reads as TGTGCCAGCAGTTCCACTGATAGCAATCAGCCCCAGCATTTT. Residues: CASSSTDSNQPQHF.

This chain links TRBV28 with TRBJ2-2; TRBD2 is a possible D gene (6 bases). V was shortened by 10 bases and J by 2 bases, with 14 bases between the two germline ends. This CDR3 is 14 amino acids long. The germline gives CDR1 MDHEN, CDR2 SYDVKM. CDR3 in amino acids: CATHEAGNTGELFF. Written as DNA, the CDR3 is TGTGCCACGCACGAGGCGGGAAACACCGGGGAGCTGTTTTTT.

The chain carries TRBV11-2 and TRBJ1-2; 8 bases are shared with TRBD1. Trimming cost V 3 bases and J 3 bases; bases outside gene matches: 9. Germline V gene sequence: CDR1 SGHAT, CDR2 FQNNGV. The CDR3 is 16 amino acids. CDR3 region: CASSFGRGPRDYGYTF. CDR3 in DNA: TGTGCCAGCAGCTTTGGCAGGGGGCCCCGGGACTATGGCTACACCTTC. Based on the CDR3 plus reference TRBV11-2 and TRBJ1-2, the full variable domain is EAGVAQSPRYKIIEKRQSVAFWCNPISGHATLYWYQQILGQGPKLLIQFQNNGVVDDSQLPKDRFSAERLKGVDSTLKIQPAKLEDSAVYLCASSFGRGPRDYGYTFGSGTRLTVV.

Of note for this clone: The same CDR3 can be traced to other DNA sequences in this sample. CDR3 bases: TGCGCCAGCAGCTTGACAGAGAACACTGAAGCTTTCTTT. It codes for CASSLTENTEAFF. The chain carries TRBV5-1 and TRBJ1-1; the D is unclear. The CDR3 length is 13 residues. Trimming left V 1 base short and J 1 base short, with 5 bases between. The germline CDR1 and CDR2 sequences are SGHRS and YFSETQ.

This clone occurred once. This chain links TRBV7-9 with TRBJ2-5; 8 bases align to TRBD1. V lost 4 bases to trimming and J lost 5 bases; unmatched junction nucleotides: 3. From germline, CDR1 is SEHNR and CDR2 FQNEAQ (reference sequence). This CDR3 region has 13 residues. CDR3 nucleotide sequence: TGTGCCAGCAGCTCCCAGGGGGCTGAGACCCAGTACTTC. Protein product: CASSSQGAETQYF.

There are a few counts of this clone. The chain couples TRBV5-4 to TRBJ2-7, with 11 bases fitting TRBD1. There are 16 residues in the CDR3. CDR1 is SGHNT and CDR2 is YYREEE in the germline V gene (reference sequence). With 4 bases clipped from V and 2 bases from J, the junction kept 8 bases outside the gene matches. The CDR3 DNA reads TGTGCCAGCAGCCTGACCCCGGGACAGGGGGCCTACGAGCAGTACTTC. This codes for CASSLTPGQGAYEQYF.

The V and J genes are TRBV11-1 and TRBJ2-5; TRBD2 agrees at 8 bases. The CDR3 sequence is 16 residues long. Unmatched junction bases numbered 9, after V lost 5 bases and J lost 1 base. Per germline, CDR1 SGHAT and CDR2 FQDESV (reference sequence). The CDR3 spells CASSPTGLVPQETQYF. As DNA, the CDR3 is TGTGCCAGCAGCCCGACGGGACTAGTGCCCCAAGAGACCCAGTACTTC.

This clone was recorded only once. The V gene is TRBV21-1, the J gene TRBJ1-5; the DNA was not used to check the table's D call, TRBD1. TRBV21-1 is given as a pseudogene. This CDR3 has 13 residues. Here the CDR3 reads CASRQYSNQPQHF. CDR3 DNA: TGTGCCAGCAGACAATATAGCAATCAGCCCCAGCATTTT.

J is TRBJ2-7 and V is TRBV5-1; 8 bases map to TRBD2. The CDR3 contains 15 residues. Germline CDR1 and CDR2: SGHRS and YFSETQ. The ends lost 4 bases at V and 2 bases at J; junction bases unmatched: 8. The CDR3 region has the DNA TGCGCCAGCAGCCGGGAGGGGGTTACCACCTACGAGCAGTACTTC. Amino acids: CASSREGVTTYEQYF.

In its sample, this clone was seen once. The J gene is TRBJ1-4, the V gene TRBV5-5; TRBD1 matches 7 bases. Germline V lookup: CDR1 SGHKS, CDR2 YYEKEE (reference sequence). With V trimmed by 5 bases and J by 7 bases, 8 bases remained unmatched. The CDR3 runs 14 residues. In DNA, the CDR3 is TGTGCCAGCAGACGTATACAGGGGAGTGAAAAACTGTTTTTT. Protein: CASRRIQGSEKLFF.

The genes are TRBV18 and TRBJ1-2, with unresolved D. The CDR3 has 13 amino acids. Germline V gene lookup returns CDR1 KGHSH and CDR2 LQKENI. Trimming removed 3 bases from V and 8 bases from J, with 13 bases in between. CDR3 loop: CASSPGQDWGYTF. In DNA, the CDR3 is TGTGCCAGCTCACCGGGTCAAGACTGGGGCTACACCTTC.

The chain combines TRBV27 with TRBJ1-2; D not resolved. The CDR3 extends over 13 amino acids. V was cut by 6 bases and J by 7 bases, with 15 bases left in between. Germline-derived CDR1 and CDR2 are MNHEY and SMNVEV (reference sequence). As DNA, the CDR3 is TGTGCCAGCAGCCCTGACCGAGGTGGTGGCTACACCTTC. This sequence encodes CASSPDRGGGYTF.

This rearrangement joins TRBV28 to TRBJ2-7; weak D call: TRBD2 (5 bases). CDR3 length: 13 amino acids. Germline CDR1 and CDR2: MDHEN and SYDVKM. V lost 7 bases and J 0 bases, leaving 10 bases between the germline ends. CDR3 sequence reads: CASTGTSSYEQYF. Here the CDR3 DNA reads TGTGCCAGCACAGGTACTAGCTCCTACGAGCAGTACTTC.

The chain combines TRBV21-1 with TRBJ1-1; the table assigns TRBD1, which was not confirmed against the DNA. TRBV21-1 is flagged as a pseudogene. CDR3 length equals 12 residues. Written as DNA, the CDR3 is TGTGCCAGGGACAGGGAGGAGGCTGAAGCTTTCTTT. This encodes CARDREEAEAFF.